This T cell receptor beta chain emerged from a study of identical twins. Study conclusions and caveats: Researchers caution that invariant MAIT and iNKT cells could partly confound zero-insertion analyses. Memory repertoires showed no such pattern, whereas abundant cord blood beta clonotypes carried fewer insertions.

A remark on this clonotype: Its antigen remains unknown.

TCRdb reanalysed the 5' RACE reads using MiXCR and keeps one entry per CDR3 protein. The sample consists of roughly 720,000 distinct CDR3 sequences, about 20% of them appearing once. The CDR3 totals 11 residues. CDR1 and CDR2 from the germline V gene are LNHDA and SQIVND (reference sequence). These data were also filed under a second study, of T cells expressing NK-cell markers. That investigation notes: The CD3+CD56-NKG2C+ fraction of a handful of donors was likewise dominated by these clonotypes.

The receptor comes from a young woman in good health. The chain is built from TRBV19 and TRBJ2-3, with TRBD1 identical over 8 bases. The sequenced material came from PBMCs. The DNA for the CDR3 is TGTGTCTCACAGGGGGGCGATACGCAGTATTTT. Translation gives CVSQGGDTQYF.